Below are 23 T cell receptor beta chains sequenced from a single sample in a study of T cell repertoires in cytomegalovirus infection. MiXCR, run by TCRdb on the reads, gives a single entry per CDR3 protein. The table has under 350,000 distinct CDR3 sequences, approximately 8.9% seen once. Source material: PBMCs. Source of these receptors: a human donor in good health (CMV status not recorded). Some clones in this sample may be carry-over from other donors' samples.

This clonotype was seen many times. The chain couples TRBV28 to TRBJ1-5; D is perhaps TRBD1 (5 bases). The CDR3 is made up of 13 amino acids. The V gene's germline CDR1 is MDHEN and CDR2 SYDVKM. V was trimmed by 4 bases and J by 4 bases, leaving 8 bases between them. The CDR3 sequence: CASSYGTNQPQHF. In nucleotides, the CDR3 is TGTGCCAGCAGTTATGGGACGAATCAGCCCCAGCATTTT.

The sample holds many counts of this clonotype. V and J are TRBV12-3 or TRBV12-4 and TRBJ1-1; D possibly corresponds to TRBD1 (6 bases). Trimming pared 3 bases from V and 4 bases from J, leaving 12 bases between. The CDR3 is 14 residues long. CDR3 sequence: CASSFLRGGTEAFF. CDR3 nucleotide sequence: TGTGCCAGCAGTTTTCTCAGGGGCGGCACTGAAGCTTTCTTT.

This clonotype was observed many times. The genes are TRBV7-2 and TRBJ2-5; 11 bases fit TRBD2. Unmatched junction bases numbered 11, after V lost 1 base and J lost 4 bases. Germline loops: CDR1 SGHTA, CDR2 FQGNSA. The CDR3 sequence is 18 residues long. CDR3: CASSLVSSGGTARETQYF. The DNA for the CDR3 is TGTGCCAGCAGCTTAGTGTCTAGCGGGGGGACGGCGAGAGAGACCCAGTACTTC.

This clonotype was seen repeatedly, ten times or more. The chain is built from TRBV4-3 and TRBJ2-2; weak D call: TRBD1 (5 bases). The V gene lost 1 base and the J gene lost 1 base, with 10 bases spanning the gap. From germline, CDR1 is LGHNA and CDR2 YSLEER. The CDR3 has 16 amino acids. For the CDR3, the DNA is TGCGCCAGCAGCCAAGGAATCGGACAGAACACCGGGGAGCTGTTTTTT. Residues: CASSQGIGQNTGELFF.

The table lists this clonotype with many counts. The chain links TRBV29-1 to TRBJ2-7, with 7 bases that match TRBD2. The germline CDR1 and CDR2 sequences are SQVTM and ANQGSEA. This CDR3 is built from 11 residues. J was trimmed by 3 bases and V by 8 bases; bases with no gene match: 4. This CDR3 is CSTGEGYEQYF. Written as DNA, the CDR3 is TGCAGCACCGGGGAGGGCTACGAGCAGTACTTC.

The chain carries TRBV10-3 and TRBJ2-5, with TRBD2 as a possible D gene (5 bases). CDR3 size: 13 residues. Per germline, CDR1 ENHRY and CDR2 SYGVKD. Between the trimmed V and J ends, which lost 0 bases and 4 bases, there was a span of 6 bases. In nucleotides, the CDR3 is TGTGCCATCAGTGAGTCGAGGGTAGAGACCCAGTACTTC. It codes for CAISESRVETQYF.

This clonotype was recorded many times. This rearrangement joins TRBV27 to TRBJ2-1, with 11 bases identical to TRBD2. CDR3 length: 16 amino acids. Germline trimming cut 4 bases from V and 8 bases from J; bases unmatched to any gene: 10. CDR1 MNHEY and CDR2 SMNVEV come from the germline V gene (reference sequence). CDR3 nucleotide sequence: TGTGCCAGCAGTTCCGGGTTTAGCGGGGGGGCAGATGAGCAGTTCTTC. The encoded protein is CASSSGFSGGADEQFF.

This clonotype appeared a few times. The chain employs TRBV28 and TRBJ2-7; 8 bases map to TRBD1. CDR1 is MDHEN, CDR2 SYDVKM, per germline. J lost 6 bases, V lost 7 bases, and 11 bases had no gene match. The CDR3 is 14 residues long. CDR3 nucleotide sequence: TGTGCCAGCACCTCGCAGGGGGCGTTGATCGAGCAGTACGTC. Amino acid sequence: CASTSQGALIEQYV.

There are many counts of this clonotype. The chain has TRBV25-1 and TRBJ2-5, with 10 nucleotides matching TRBD1. With 3 bases clipped from V and 5 bases from J, the junction kept 12 bases outside the gene matches. CDR1 MGHDK and CDR2 SYGVNS come from the germline V gene. The CDR3 is 17 amino acids. The CDR3 loop reads CASSDIGWTGGMETQYF. The CDR3 region has the DNA TGTGCCAGCAGTGATATTGGGTGGACAGGGGGAATGGAGACCCAGTACTTC. Drawing the rest from reference TRBV25-1 and TRBJ2-5, the complete variable domain is EADIYQTPRYLVIGTGKKITLECSQTMGHDKMYWYQQDPGMELHLIHYSYGVNSTEKGDLSSESTVSRIRTEHFPLTLESARPSHTSQYLCASSDIGWTGGMETQYFGPGTRLLVL.

This clonotype was seen many times. The V gene is TRBV14, the J gene TRBJ1-4, with D possibly being TRBD1 (5 bases). The CDR3 consists of 15 residues. Germline values: CDR1 SGHDN, CDR2 FVKESK. Trimming took 0 bases from V and 12 from J, leaving 17 bases between them. The CDR3 coding sequence is TGTGCCAGCAGCCAAGAACGAGGATTAGGGACGCAACTGTTTTTT. It yields the protein CASSQERGLGTQLFF.

This chain connects TRBV7-9 to TRBJ2-2, with TRBD1 identical over 7 bases. Trimming took 7 bases from V and 1 from J; bases not matched to a gene: 6. This CDR3 region has 15 residues. CDR1 and CDR2 from the germline V gene are SEHNR and FQNEAQ (reference sequence). The chain's CDR3 is CASNLDRLNTGELFF. CDR3 in DNA: TGTGCCAGCAATCTGGACAGGTTGAACACCGGGGAGCTGTTTTTT.

This clonotype occurred many times. The CDR3 is CASSLQGESGYTF. CDR3 sequence (DNA): TGTGCCAGCAGCCTACAGGGGGAAAGTGGCTACACCTTC. The rearrangement uses TRBV7-2 and TRBJ1-2; the match to TRBD1 covers 8 bases. The J segment lost 7 bases and the V segment lost 5 bases, leaving 6 bases of the junction unmatched. The germline V gene has CDR1 SGHTA and CDR2 FQGNSA. This CDR3 comprises 13 residues.

This clonotype was counted many times. The chain has TRBV7-2 and TRBJ1-4; D is ambiguous. Trimming shortened V by 5 bases and J by 3 bases, and 7 bases separated the two germline ends. The CDR3 covers 13 residues. Per the germline V gene, CDR1 is SGHTA and CDR2 is FQGNSA. CDR3 amino acids: CASSPLANEKLFF. CDR3 coding DNA: TGTGCCAGCAGCCCGTTGGCTAATGAAAAACTGTTTTTT.

This clonotype was seen at least ten times. The chain links TRBV6-5 to TRBJ2-3, with 9 bases matching TRBD2. Per the germline V gene, CDR1 is MNHEY and CDR2 is SVGAGI. This CDR3 comprises 15 residues. Trimming took 5 bases from V and 7 from J; bases not matched to a gene: 10. The CDR3 coding sequence is TGTGCCAGCAGTCCCCGCGGCGGGGGGGCATATACGCAGTATTTT. This codes for CASSPRGGGAYTQYF.

This clonotype was counted ten times or more. This rearrangement joins TRBV19 to TRBJ2-7, with 10 positions matching TRBD1. V lost 9 bases, J lost 1 base, and 6 bases stayed unmatched. The CDR3 runs 14 residues. Germline V gene data show CDR1 as LNHDA and CDR2 as SQIVND (reference sequence). The CDR3 DNA is TGTGCCAGCCGAAAGGGACAGGGGTCCTACGAGCAGTACTTC. Its protein is CASRKGQGSYEQYF.

This clonotype was observed at least ten times. In DNA, the CDR3 is TGTGCCAGCACCCCTACAGGCTTGGACTATGGCTACACCTTC. It specifies CASTPTGLDYGYTF. This chain connects TRBV25-1 to TRBJ1-2; D perhaps matches TRBD1 (5 bases). Germline CDR1 is MGHDK and CDR2 is SYGVNS. The CDR3 is 14 residues long. The V end lost 7 bases, the J end lost 3 bases, and 15 bases lay between the germline ends.

This clonotype was seen repeatedly, ten times or more. V gene TRBV6-2 or TRBV6-3 combines with J gene TRBJ1-5; D unclear. Trimming took off 2 bases at V and 1 base at J, with 12 bases between the two ends. The CDR3 contains 16 residues. Germline CDR1 and CDR2: MNHEY and SVGEGT. This CDR3 is CASSYDRVLSNQPQHF. The CDR3 DNA reads as TGTGCCAGCAGTTACGATCGGGTTTTGAGCAATCAGCCCCAGCATTTT.

This clonotype was found a few times. The chain has TRBV4-3 and TRBJ2-2; 9 nucleotides match TRBD2. V trimming: 2 bases; J trimming: 7 bases; junction bases outside the gene matches: 5. The germline gives CDR1 LGHNA, CDR2 YSLEER. This CDR3 has 15 residues. In DNA form, the CDR3 reads TGCGCCAGCAGCCAACCGAGAGCGGGGGGCGGGGAGCTGTTTTTT. The encoded protein is CASSQPRAGGGELFF.

This clonotype was found many times. The rearrangement uses TRBV6-6 and TRBJ2-1, with 13 bases lining up with TRBD2. V was clipped by 6 bases and J by 3 bases; unmatched bases: 2. The CDR3 has 15 amino acids. CDR1 is MNHNY, CDR2 SVGAGI, per germline (reference sequence). The CDR3: CASRGLAGIYNEQFF. The CDR3 DNA is TGTGCCAGCAGGGGACTAGCGGGGATCTACAATGAGCAGTTCTTC.

The table lists this clonotype with a few counts. The chain joins TRBV6-5 to TRBJ1-1; tentative D call: TRBD1 (6 bases). Trimming removed 6 bases at V and 7 bases at J, with 18 bases between. From germline, CDR1 is MNHEY and CDR2 SVGAGI. This CDR3 region has 14 residues. CDR3 protein: CASRKYTGLSEAFF. The CDR3 DNA sequence: TGTGCCAGCAGAAAATACACAGGGCTAAGTGAAGCTTTCTTT.

This clonotype was counted many times. The chain uses TRBV5-1 and TRBJ1-4; D is ambiguous. The CDR3 totals 13 residues. V was clipped by 4 bases and J by 10 bases, with 14 bases between them. From germline, CDR1 is SGHRS and CDR2 YFSETQ. DNA for the CDR3: TGCGCCAGCAGCGACGACGGGATGAGAAAACTGTTTTTT. It codes for CASSDDGMRKLFF.

This chain uses TRBV15 with TRBJ2-1; D perhaps matches TRBD2 (6 bases). The CDR3 has 18 residues. The V gene lost 0 bases and the J gene lost 6 bases, with 21 bases spanning the gap. Germline CDR1 is LNHNV and CDR2 is YYDKDF (reference sequence). The chain's CDR3 is CATSRDHPGGRAGNEQFF. The DNA for the CDR3 is TGTGCCACCAGCAGAGATCATCCAGGAGGGCGGGCCGGCAATGAGCAGTTCTTC.

This sequence joins TRBV20-1 and TRBJ1-1; 7 nucleotides align to TRBD1. The trim removed 7 bases at V and 6 bases at J, leaving 8 bases unmatched. CDR1 is DFQATT, CDR2 SNEGSKA, per germline (reference sequence). CDR3 size: 12 residues. The CDR3 DNA is TGCAGTGTAACTTGGGGGACAGCTGAAGCTTTCTTT. This gives the protein CSVTWGTAEAFF.